This TCR beta chain was found in a study of blood T cell repertoires in COVID-19. Study-wide background: COVID-19 samples from acute and convalescent phases originated in the United States, Italy and Spain. The analysed material was cDNA or gDNA that came from T cells, B-cell-depleted T cells, or PBMCs.

Trimming pared 0 bases from V and 8 bases from J, leaving 10 bases between. The CDR3 consists of 13 residues. Germline CDR1 reads MNHEY; CDR2 reads SVGAGI. Authors' analysis steps: Reference gene primer amplification in the assay estimated nucleated cell counts. This table comes from immunoSEQ multiplex PCR, and its TCRdb copy is limited to in-frame clones, with some not included. For V, J and clone size, that table is used; D and trimming come from the DNA. The sample has about 220,000 clones; roughly 84% are singletons. This TCR was sampled from a man in his forties or fifties who had recovered from COVID-19. The sequenced sample consisted of peripheral blood. The chain combines TRBV6-5 with TRBJ1-2; tentatively, D is TRBD1 (6 bases). The CDR3 region is CASSYSGARGYTF. The CDR3 DNA sequence: TGTGCCAGCAGTTACTCGGGGGCCCGGGGCTACACCTTC.